The 20 T cell receptor beta chains reported below all come from one sample, sequenced in a study of CD8 T cells in Susac syndrome (dated by TCRdb to between 2017 and 2020). Preparation of the library involved the immunoSEQ multiplex PCR assay. RNA was extracted using the RNeasy kit, and about 0.45 to 1 ug of the RNA was reverse transcribed with random hexamers. TCRdb reran the public reads through fastp at Q25 and MiXCR, keeping productive beta chains. Entries are consolidated by CDR3 protein sequence, retaining the most common genes and DNA. The sample table records more than 75,000 distinct CDR3 sequences; over 80% of these occur just once. Jointly, the top ten make up about 0.32% of the sample. The sample was CD8+ T cells from PBMCs. These receptors came from a human donor in good health.

The V call is TRBV7-2, the J call TRBJ2-3; the D gene is possibly TRBD1 (6 bases). V dropped 4 bases and J dropped 4 bases, with 15 bases sitting between them. Germline lookup yields CDR1 SGHTA and CDR2 FQGNSA. The CDR3 is made up of 15 amino acids. Here the CDR3 DNA reads TGTGCCAGCAGCTCCCCCCGGACAGCCGCAGATACGCAGTATTTT. It encodes CASSSPRTAADTQYF.

The rearrangement uses TRBV27 and TRBJ2-2; a possible D gene is TRBD2 (6 bases). V gave up 8 bases and J gave up 1 base, with 8 bases separating them. The germline gives CDR1 MNHEY, CDR2 SMNVEV (reference sequence). The CDR3 is 13 amino acids. For the CDR3, the DNA is TGTGCCAGCCGGGGGTTGAACACCGGGGAGCTGTTTTTT. Residues: CASRGLNTGELFF.

The chain is built from TRBV7-3 and TRBJ2-5; 12 bases match TRBD1. The germline CDR1 and CDR2 sequences are SGHTA and FQGTGA. The CDR3 is 16 residues long. The junction had 6 bases not matched to a gene; V was cut back by 2 bases and J by 5 bases. CDR3 sequence reads: CASSLLGTGGSETQYF. The CDR3 bases are TGTGCCAGCAGCTTATTGGGGACAGGGGGCTCGGAGACCCAGTACTTC.

The rearrangement joins TRBV5-1 to TRBJ2-2; D may be TRBD2 (5 bases). From germline, CDR1 is SGHRS and CDR2 YFSETQ. CDR3 length equals 13 residues. V lost 2 bases to trimming and J lost 6 bases, with 8 bases between them. This chain's CDR3 is CASSFRGAGELFF. In DNA, the CDR3 is TGCGCCAGCAGCTTCCGGGGAGCCGGGGAGCTGTTTTTT.

The chain has TRBV3-1 and TRBJ1-5; D is undetermined. The CDR3 consists of 14 residues. V lost 0 bases to trimming and J lost 4 bases, with 7 bases between them. Germline-derived CDR1 and CDR2 are LGHDT and YNNKEL (reference sequence). The CDR3 coding sequence is TGTGCCAGCAGCCAAGAAGGGCCGAATCAGCCCCAGCATTTT. Its translation: CASSQEGPNQPQHF.

The chain carries TRBV19 and TRBJ1-6; 8 nucleotides match TRBD1. The J segment lost 6 bases and the V segment lost 8 bases, leaving 3 bases of the junction unmatched. The CDR3 covers 13 residues. CDR1 LNHDA and CDR2 SQIVND come from the germline V gene (reference sequence). CDR3 coding DNA: TGTGCCAGTGGAACAGGGGGTAATTCACCCCTCCACTTT. Translating gives CASGTGGNSPLHF.

The chain is built from TRBV5-6 and TRBJ1-2; D gene unclear. V was clipped by 0 bases and J by 3 bases, with 12 bases between them. CDR1 SGHDT and CDR2 YYEEEE come from the germline V gene. This CDR3 is 15 amino acids long. The DNA for the CDR3 is TGTGCCAGCAGCTTGGGCTCAGAAGGGTACTATGGCTACACCTTC. The encoded protein is CASSLGSEGYYGYTF.

The chain couples TRBV27 to TRBJ2-7; D is possibly TRBD1 (7 bases). Germline V gives CDR1 MNHEY, CDR2 SMNVEV (reference sequence). This CDR3 has 14 amino acids. V gave up 1 base and J gave up 5 bases, with 12 bases separating them. The CDR3 DNA is TGTGCCAGCAGTTTATGGGCAGGGGGGAACGAGCAGTACTTC. As protein: CASSLWAGGNEQYF.

The gene calls are TRBV7-2 and TRBJ2-5, with 7 bases lining up with TRBD2. From germline, CDR1 is SGHTA and CDR2 FQGNSA. The ends lost 4 bases at V and 4 bases at J; junction bases unmatched: 0. The CDR3 runs 12 residues. The CDR3 coding sequence is TGTGCCAGCAGCTCGGGGGGAGAGACCCAGTACTTC. Translated, it gives CASSSGGETQYF.

The rearrangement uses TRBV7-9 and TRBJ2-5; 11 bases are a match to TRBD2. Germline assignment: CDR1 SEHNR and CDR2 FQNEAQ (reference sequence). CDR3 length: 17 residues. V lost 5 bases to trimming and J lost 5 bases; unmatched junction nucleotides: 13. CDR3 residues: CASSLLTLAGGHETQYF. The CDR3 coding sequence is TGTGCCAGCAGCCTACTGACTCTAGCGGGGGGCCATGAGACCCAGTACTTC.

This clonotype was observed once. The chain uses TRBV3-1 and TRBJ1-2; D is unresolved. V dropped 3 bases and J dropped 4 bases, with 9 bases sitting between them. Germline-derived CDR1 and CDR2 are LGHDT and YNNKEL (reference sequence). The CDR3 runs to 13 residues. CDR3: CASSQDYFYGYTF. The CDR3 coding sequence is TGTGCCAGCAGCCAGGACTATTTCTATGGCTACACCTTC.

The CDR3 loop reads CSARDEPRTGIYSPLHF. For the CDR3, the DNA is TGCAGTGCTAGAGATGAGCCGCGGACAGGGATATATTCACCCCTCCACTTT. The chain links TRBV20-1 to TRBJ1-6; 8 nucleotides agree with TRBD1. V lost 0 bases and J lost 8; bases outside the gene matches: 12. The CDR3 is 17 residues long. Germline assignment: CDR1 DFQATT and CDR2 SNEGSKA (reference sequence).

V and J are TRBV19 and TRBJ1-1, with D maybe TRBD1 (5 bases). V was pared by 5 bases and J by 3 bases, with 10 bases between. The CDR3 has 13 amino acids. Germline CDR1 is LNHDA and CDR2 is SQIVND (reference sequence). The CDR3 bases are TGTGCCAGTAGTTCTCGGGGGGACACTGAAGCTTTCTTT. Translated: CASSSRGDTEAFF.

CDR3: CASSFEYEQYF. CDR3 nucleotide sequence: TGTGCCAGCAGTTTCGAGTACGAGCAGTACTTC. The chain uses TRBV12-3 or TRBV12-4 and TRBJ2-7, with D unclear. This CDR3 is built from 11 residues. V dropped 3 bases and J dropped 4 bases, with 4 bases sitting between them.

This chain joins TRBV29-1 and TRBJ2-2; a possible D gene is TRBD2 (5 bases). Looked up from germline, CDR1 is SQVTM and CDR2 is ANQGSEA. This CDR3 has 13 residues. Trimming removed 6 bases at V and 6 bases at J, with 14 bases between. The CDR3: CSVPGMRAGELFF. The CDR3 nucleotides read TGCAGCGTACCTGGGATGAGGGCCGGGGAGCTGTTTTTT.

The CDR3 loop is CSGGDSSYEQYF. CDR3 nucleotides: TGCAGCGGTGGGGACAGCTCCTACGAGCAGTACTTC. The chain links TRBV29-1 to TRBJ2-7, with 7 bases identical to TRBD1. This CDR3 has 12 amino acids. The ends lost 7 bases at V and 0 bases at J; junction bases unmatched: 3. In germline, CDR1 is SQVTM, CDR2 ANQGSEA.

CDR3 nucleotide sequence: TGTGCCAGCAGCTTGGAGCGGGGCTTCCCCGACGAGCAGTACTTC. Its translation is CASSLERGFPDEQYF. The chain employs TRBV5-6 and TRBJ2-7, with TRBD2 matching 7 bases. The CDR3 is 15 amino acids. Germline loops: CDR1 SGHDT, CDR2 YYEEEE. J was trimmed by 5 bases and V by 0 bases; bases with no gene match: 8.

The chain is built from TRBV3-1 and TRBJ1-3, with a possible D match to TRBD1 (6 bases). The length of the CDR3 is 16 residues. Germline CDR1 and CDR2: LGHDT and YNNKEL (reference sequence). The V end was cut by 1 base, the J end by 4 bases, with 14 bases between. In DNA, the CDR3 is TGTGCCAGCAGCCAAGGGTCCAGGGGCTTCGGAAACACCATATATTTT. Protein sequence: CASSQGSRGFGNTIYF.

This chain joins TRBV6-1 and TRBJ2-1; unclear D gene. Germline V gene sequence: CDR1 MNHNS, CDR2 SASEGT. The CDR3 runs to 12 residues. The V end was cut by 5 bases, the J end by 4 bases, with 6 bases between. The CDR3 DNA is TGTGCCAGCAGTATAGATTACAATGAGCAGTTCTTC. Protein product: CASSIDYNEQFF.

The chain recombines TRBV30 with TRBJ1-1; D unclear. This CDR3 contains 13 residues. Germline V lookup: CDR1 GTSNPN, CDR2 SVGIG (reference sequence). V was clipped by 6 bases and J by 5 bases, with 16 bases between them. The CDR3 DNA reads as TGTGCCTGTCATAGTACGATGGGTACTGAAGCTTTCTTT. Translated: CACHSTMGTEAFF.